These 16 T cell receptor beta chains were sequenced from one sample in a study of T cells in Graves' hyperthyroidism and ophthalmopathy. TCR beta CDR3 regions were amplified from RNA. HTBI primers were used for first-round RT-PCR of the TCR CDR3. TCRdb ran MiXCR on the multiplex PCR reads and lists one entry per CDR3 protein. The sample consists of around 350,000 distinct CDR3 sequences, 15% to 20% of them appearing once. Sequenced: blood. The source is a woman aged 18-29 years with Graves' hyperthyroidism.

This clonotype was found many times. The CDR3, as DNA: TGTGCCAGCAGTTTAAGGTCAGGAGGTGAGCAGTACTTC. Translation gives CASSLRSGGEQYF. The V gene is TRBV28, the J gene TRBJ2-7, with D tentatively TRBD2 (5 bases). The CDR3 runs 13 residues. Trimming pared 2 bases from V and 7 bases from J, leaving 12 bases between. CDR1 and CDR2 (germline): MDHEN, SYDVKM.

The rearrangement links TRBV12-3 or TRBV12-4 to TRBJ1-2; 9 nucleotides agree with TRBD1. The CDR3 sequence is 13 residues long. With V trimmed by 6 bases and J by 7 bases, 6 bases remained unmatched. CDR3 coding DNA: TGTGCCAGCAGACAGGGACAGGGCGGTGGCTACACCTTC. It is translated as CASRQGQGGGYTF.

This clonotype came up many times. The rearrangement links TRBV6-2 or TRBV6-3 to TRBJ2-7; 9 bases line up with TRBD1. There are 18 residues in the CDR3. CDR1 and CDR2 (germline): MNHEY, SVGEGT. V shed 2 bases and J 1 base; nucleotides not matched to a gene: 12. The CDR3 protein is CASSYPRLGQGGSYEQYF. Written as DNA, the CDR3 is TGTGCCAGCAGTTACCCGCGCTTGGGACAGGGTGGTTCCTACGAGCAGTACTTC.

This clonotype showed up just a few times. A much larger clone lies a single base off, so this may be a read error. The CDR3 region is CSARGTKETKYF. Written as DNA, the CDR3 is TGCAGTGCGAGAGGGACTAAAGAGACCAAGTACTTC. The chain recombines TRBV20-1 with TRBJ2-5, with TRBD2 identical over 7 bases. Germline lookup yields CDR1 DFQATT and CDR2 SNEGSKA (reference sequence). The CDR3 is made up of 12 amino acids.

This clonotype came up many times. The chain has TRBV20-1 and TRBJ1-1; a weak D match, TRBD1 (6 bases). Germline CDR1 and CDR2: DFQATT and SNEGSKA (reference sequence). The CDR3 length is 13 residues. V dropped 4 bases and J dropped 1 base, with 10 bases sitting between them. The CDR3 reads CSATGVRNTEAFF. CDR3 in DNA: TGCAGTGCTACAGGGGTTAGGAACACTGAAGCTTTCTTT.

The genes are TRBV5-5 and TRBJ2-7, with no clear D. This CDR3 region has 14 residues. CDR1 SGHKS and CDR2 YYEKEE come from the germline V gene (reference sequence). V lost 3 bases, J lost 3 bases, and 13 bases lay in between. CDR3 loop: CASSSSKQNYEQYF. The CDR3 DNA follows: TGTGCCAGCAGCTCGTCAAAACAGAACTACGAGCAGTACTTC.

This chain joins TRBV11-3 and TRBJ2-2; D gene unclear. V gave up 1 base and J gave up 5 bases, with 8 bases separating them. Germline V gene lookup returns CDR1 SGHNT and CDR2 YENEEA. The length of the CDR3 is 14 residues. CDR3 nucleotides: TGTGCCAGCAGCTTAGGGGTTCTTACCGGGGAGCTGTTTTTT. This sequence encodes CASSLGVLTGELFF.

This clonotype was counted ten times or more. The genes are TRBV6-1 and TRBJ1-3; D remains ambiguous. Trimming took off 8 bases at V and 0 bases at J, with 11 bases between the two ends. Germline CDR1 MNHNS, CDR2 SASEGT. The CDR3 has 14 residues. CDR3 sequence: CASAHTSSGNTIYF. Here the CDR3 DNA reads TGTGCCAGCGCCCACACCAGCTCTGGAAACACCATATATTTT.

This clonotype occurred many times. The CDR3 nucleotides are TGTGCCAGCAGCCTACAAAGGGACTCCAGAATCCTAGCCAAAAACATTCAGTACTTC. Protein sequence: CASSLQRDSRILAKNIQYF. V gene TRBV7-8 combines with J gene TRBJ2-4; TRBD2 might be the D (6 bases). The length of the CDR3 is 19 residues. CDR1 and CDR2 from the germline V gene are SGHVS and FQNEAQ. Trimming removed 5 bases at V and 0 bases at J, with 23 bases between. Looking up the rest from reference TRBV7-8 and TRBJ2-4 gives the full variable domain: GAGVSQSPRYKVAKRGQDVALRCDPISGHVSLFWYQQALGQGPEFLTYFQNEAQLDKSGLPSDRFFAERPEGSVSTLKIQRTQQEDSAVYLCASSLQRDSRILAKNIQYFGAGTRLSVL.

The rearrangement links TRBV6-1 to TRBJ1-1; weak D call: TRBD1 (6 bases). Between the trimmed V and J ends, which lost 11 bases and 4 bases, there was a span of 17 bases. Germline lookup yields CDR1 MNHNS and CDR2 SASEGT. The CDR3 is 13 residues long. Here the CDR3 reads CAGDTGTATEAFF. CDR3 sequence (DNA): TGTGCCGGCGATACAGGGACCGCCACTGAAGCTTTCTTT.

The chain employs TRBV6-1 and TRBJ2-7; 12 bases are shared with TRBD1. The CDR3 is 14 amino acids. Trimming took 7 bases from V and 6 from J; bases not matched to a gene: 7. CDR1 and CDR2 (germline): MNHNS, SASEGT. The CDR3 nucleotides are TGTGCCAGCACCAGGGACAGGGGGCGCGGCGAGCAGTACTTC. Encoded protein: CASTRDRGRGEQYF.

This clonotype was counted at least ten times. The CDR3 here is CASSELDQGANYGYTF. The CDR3 coding sequence is TGTGCCAGCAGCGAGTTGGACCAGGGGGCTAACTATGGCTACACCTTC. The chain is built from TRBV27 and TRBJ1-2; 7 positions match TRBD1. The trim removed 6 bases at V and 0 bases at J, leaving 10 bases unmatched. The CDR3 is made up of 16 amino acids. The germline V gene encodes CDR1 MNHEY and CDR2 SMNVEV (reference sequence).

At least ten counts were recorded for this clonotype. The chain has TRBV7-9 and TRBJ2-7, with 11 bases that match TRBD1. Losses at the gene ends were 4 bases for V and 6 bases for J; bases not matched to a gene: 5. CDR1 is SEHNR, CDR2 FQNEAQ, per germline (reference sequence). The length of the CDR3 is 14 residues. CDR3 residues: CASSWTGTGGEQYF. The CDR3 nucleotides are TGTGCCAGCAGCTGGACCGGGACAGGGGGCGAGCAGTACTTC.

This clonotype appeared many times. The rearrangement uses TRBV12-3 or TRBV12-4 and TRBJ2-7; no definite D call. Trimming removed 1 base at V and 3 bases at J, with 10 bases between. The CDR3 extends over 14 amino acids. The CDR3 DNA reads TGTGCCAGCAGTTTAGAAGGCAGCGTCTACGAGCAGTACTTC. This gives the protein CASSLEGSVYEQYF.

The chain is built from TRBV5-1 and TRBJ2-7; D not certain. This CDR3 is 14 amino acids long. V gave up 1 base and J gave up 3 bases, with 11 bases separating them. The germline CDR1 and CDR2 sequences are SGHRS and YFSETQ. CDR3 amino acids: CASSLSPENYEQYF. The CDR3 nucleotides read TGCGCCAGCAGCTTGTCACCGGAAAACTACGAGCAGTACTTC.

This clonotype was detected many times. The rearrangement joins TRBV5-1 to TRBJ1-2; no clear D gene. Trimming removed 3 bases at V and 6 bases at J, with 12 bases between. This CDR3 has 13 amino acids. Per the germline V gene, CDR1 is SGHRS and CDR2 is YFSETQ. DNA of the CDR3: TGCGCCAGCAGCTCAACCTACGAGGATGGCTACACCTTC. It translates to CASSSTYEDGYTF. The full variable domain, completed using reference TRBV5-1 and TRBJ1-2, is KAGVTQTPRYLIKTRGQQVTLSCSPISGHRSVSWYQQTPGQGLQFLFEYFSETQRNKGNFPGRFSGRQFSNSRSEMNVSTLELGDSALYLCASSSTYEDGYTFGSGTRLTVV.